This T cell receptor (beta chain) was obtained from a study of blood T cells in healthy people across ages. This clonotype was counted at least ten times. Its antigen is as yet unknown. The germline V and J ends were trimmed by 6 bases and 2 bases, with 12 bases remaining between them. This CDR3 spans 14 amino acids. The germline V gene has CDR1 MNHEY and CDR2 SVGAGI. For the second PCR, which ran for about 7 to 12 cycles, a sample-barcoded 5' primer and a J-beta primer mix were used. TCRdb analysed the 5' RACE reads with MiXCR anew, one entry per CDR3 protein. The sample shows approximately 1.5 million distinct CDR3 sequences, about 42% of them seen only once. Study-level findings and limits: Long-lived and aged donors differed, with more naive CD4+ cells and higher diversity in the long-lived. The recorded TCR beta diversity per million T cells decreased in a roughly linear manner with age. Strongly correlated with naive T cell percentage was TCR beta diversity.

This TCR derives from a young woman in good health. The chain joins TRBV6-5 to TRBJ2-3; the D is unclear. Specimen: blood. The chain's CDR3 is CASSFTRLTDTQYF. In DNA, the CDR3 is TGTGCCAGCAGCTTTACCAGGCTCACAGATACGCAGTATTTT.